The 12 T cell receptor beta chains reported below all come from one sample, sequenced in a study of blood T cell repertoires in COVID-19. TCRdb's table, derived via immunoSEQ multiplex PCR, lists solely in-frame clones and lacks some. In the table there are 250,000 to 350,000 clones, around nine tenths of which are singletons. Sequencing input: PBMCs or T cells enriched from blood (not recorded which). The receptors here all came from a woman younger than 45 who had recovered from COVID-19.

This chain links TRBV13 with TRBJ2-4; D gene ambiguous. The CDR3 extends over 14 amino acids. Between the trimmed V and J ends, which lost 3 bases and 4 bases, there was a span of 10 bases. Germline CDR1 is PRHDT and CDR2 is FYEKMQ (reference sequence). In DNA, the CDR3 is TGTGCCAGCAGCTTCTGGCAGAAGAAAAACATTCAGTACTTC. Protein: CASSFWQKKNIQYF.

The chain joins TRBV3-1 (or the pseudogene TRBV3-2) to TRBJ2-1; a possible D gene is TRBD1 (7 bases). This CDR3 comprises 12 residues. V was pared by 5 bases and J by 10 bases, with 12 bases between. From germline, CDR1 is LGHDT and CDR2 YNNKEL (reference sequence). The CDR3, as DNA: TGTGCCAGCAGCACGCCAGGGGGGGAGCAGTTCTTC. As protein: CASSTPGGEQFF.

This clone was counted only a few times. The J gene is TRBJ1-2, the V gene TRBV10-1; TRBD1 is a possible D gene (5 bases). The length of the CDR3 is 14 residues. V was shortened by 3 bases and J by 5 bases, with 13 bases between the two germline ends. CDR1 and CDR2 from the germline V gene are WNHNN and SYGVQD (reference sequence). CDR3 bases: TGCGCCAGCAGTGAAGCAGGGTATGGGTATGGCTACACCTTC. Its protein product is CASSEAGYGYGYTF.

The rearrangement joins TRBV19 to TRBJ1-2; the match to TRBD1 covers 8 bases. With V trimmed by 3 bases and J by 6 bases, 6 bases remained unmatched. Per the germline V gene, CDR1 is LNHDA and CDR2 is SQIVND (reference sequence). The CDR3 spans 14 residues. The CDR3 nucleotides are TGTGCCAGTAGTATTAACAGGGGGACGGATGGCTACACCTTC. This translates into CASSINRGTDGYTF.

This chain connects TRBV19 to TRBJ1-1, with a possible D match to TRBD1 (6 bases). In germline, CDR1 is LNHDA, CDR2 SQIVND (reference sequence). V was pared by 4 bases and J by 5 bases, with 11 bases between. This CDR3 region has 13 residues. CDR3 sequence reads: CASSRTVGTEAFF. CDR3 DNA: TGTGCCAGTAGTAGGACAGTAGGGACTGAAGCTTTCTTT.

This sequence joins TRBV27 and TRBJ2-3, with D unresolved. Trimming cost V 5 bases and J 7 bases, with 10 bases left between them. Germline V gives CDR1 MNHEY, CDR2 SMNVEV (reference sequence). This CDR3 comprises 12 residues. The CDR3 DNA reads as TGTGCCAGCAGTGGGCCCGGAAATACGCAGTATTTT. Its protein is CASSGPGNTQYF.

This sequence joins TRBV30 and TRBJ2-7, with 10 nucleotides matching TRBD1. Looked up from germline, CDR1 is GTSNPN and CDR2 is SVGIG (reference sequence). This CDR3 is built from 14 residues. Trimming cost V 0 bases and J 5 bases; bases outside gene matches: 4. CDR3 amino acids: CAWSVDRGQHEQYF. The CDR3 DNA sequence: TGTGCCTGGAGTGTCGACAGGGGGCAGCACGAGCAGTACTTC.

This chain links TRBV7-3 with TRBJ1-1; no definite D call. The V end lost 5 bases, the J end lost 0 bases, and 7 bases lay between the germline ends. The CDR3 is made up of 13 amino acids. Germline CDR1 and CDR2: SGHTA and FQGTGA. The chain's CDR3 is CASSPSVNTEAFF. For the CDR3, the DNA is TGTGCCAGCAGCCCATCGGTGAACACTGAAGCTTTCTTT.

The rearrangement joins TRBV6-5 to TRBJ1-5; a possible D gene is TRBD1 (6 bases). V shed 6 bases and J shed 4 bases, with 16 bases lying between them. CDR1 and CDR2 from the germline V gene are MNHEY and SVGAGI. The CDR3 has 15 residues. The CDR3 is CASSPFDRRNQPQHF. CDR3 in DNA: TGTGCCAGCAGCCCCTTCGACAGGCGAAATCAGCCCCAGCATTTT.

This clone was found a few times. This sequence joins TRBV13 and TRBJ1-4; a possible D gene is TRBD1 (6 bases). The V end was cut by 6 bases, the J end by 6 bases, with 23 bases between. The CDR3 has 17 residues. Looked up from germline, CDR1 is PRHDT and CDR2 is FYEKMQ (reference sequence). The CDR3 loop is CASSNSGTSRRDEKLFF. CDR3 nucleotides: TGTGCCAGCAGTAACTCCGGGACATCGAGGAGAGATGAAAAACTGTTTTTT.

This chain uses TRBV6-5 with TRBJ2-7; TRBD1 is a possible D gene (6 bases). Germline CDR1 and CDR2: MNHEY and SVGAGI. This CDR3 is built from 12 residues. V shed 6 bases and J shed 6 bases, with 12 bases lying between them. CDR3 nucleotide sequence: TGTGCCAGCAGGGATCCGGACAGCGAGCAGTACTTC. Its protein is CASRDPDSEQYF.

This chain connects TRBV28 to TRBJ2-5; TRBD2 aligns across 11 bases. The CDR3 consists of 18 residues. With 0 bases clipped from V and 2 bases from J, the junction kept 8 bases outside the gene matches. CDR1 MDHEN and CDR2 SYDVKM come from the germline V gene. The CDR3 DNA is TGTGCCAGCAGTTTATGGGTTACGGGACTAGCGGATCAAGAGACCCAGTACTTC. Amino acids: CASSLWVTGLADQETQYF.